The rows below give T cell receptor beta chains drawn from one sample of a study of T-cell reconstitution after alpha-beta-depleted transplantation in children. One entry per CDR3 protein, called by TCRdb with MiXCR from the PCR reads. The top ten hold approximately 29% of the sample, which has about 400,000 distinct CDR3 sequences, 15% to 20% seen once. The sequenced sample was PBMCs, mostly from graft donor cells, obtained 360 days after TCRalphabeta/CD19-depleted stem cell transplant. Receptors were obtained from a boy younger than two who had a stem cell transplant for Wiskott-Aldrich syndrome, so the T cells may come from the graft donor. Each CDR3 is given with its conserved first and last residue. A D gene is named only where the DNA matches it firmly. Only part of the rows carry a size: once, few, many, or a class if the clone is expanded.

>TRBJ2-1|few|TRBD1|TRBV5-1
TGCGCCAGCAGCTCCGGACAGGTTAGTACCTACAATGAGCAGTTCTTC
CASSSGQVSTYNEQFF
>TRBJ2-5|-|TRBD1|TRBV7-8
TGTGCCAGCAGCTTAGGGCGGACAGGGGACGGGGAGACCCAGTACTTC
CASSLGRTGDGETQYF
>TRBJ1-1|few|-|TRBV6-2/TRBV6-3
TGTGCCAGCGGCGGAGGGAGAGCTTTCTTT
CASGGGRAFF
>TRBJ2-7|-|-|TRBV11-2
TGTGCCAGCAGCTTGGGTTTGGGGGAAATGGCCTACGAGCAGTACTTC
CASSLGLGEMAYEQYF
>TRBJ2-3|-|TRBD2|TRBV20-1
TGCAGTGCTAGAGATCGGTGGGAGGGGAGAGATACGCAGTATTTT
CSARDRWEGRDTQYF
>TRBJ1-5|-|TRBD1|TRBV5-5
TGTGCCAGCAGCTTGGGGGTGGGACAGTACAATCAGCCCCAGCATTTT
CASSLGVGQYNQPQHF
>TRBJ2-7|-|TRBD2|TRBV15
TGTGCCACCAGCAGACCGCTACTAGCGGGGACCGAGCAGTACTTC
CATSRPLLAGTEQYF
>TRBJ1-1|few|-|TRBV10-3
TGTGCCATCAGTGTCGGTATAGGCGGTGAAGCTTTCTTT
CAISVGIGGEAFF
>TRBJ1-6|few|TRBD1|TRBV5-1
TGCGCCAGCAGCCTAAGACAGGGGGGCATTTCACCCCTCCACTTT
CASSLRQGGISPLHF
>TRBJ2-7|-|-|TRBV7-9
TGTGCCAGCAGCTTCAACAAGGTCTCCTACGAGCAGTACTTC
CASSFNKVSYEQYF
>TRBJ2-1|once|-|TRBV9
TGTGCCAGCAGCGTGGCAGGCGACTTCTACAATGAGCAGTTCTTC
CASSVAGDFYNEQFF
>TRBJ2-7|few|TRBD2|TRBV5-1
TGCGCCAGCAGCCGAAGCGGGGCCTTCTCCTACGAGCAGTACTTC
CASSRSGAFSYEQYF
>TRBJ2-5|-|-|TRBV12-3/TRBV12-4
TGTGCCAGCCACCCGGCGGGACAAGAGACCCAGTACTTC
CASHPAGQETQYF
>TRBJ2-1|few|-|TRBV11-2
TGTGCCAGCAGCCGCAACCCGGGACCGACCATGGGTGAGCAGTTCTTC
CASSRNPGPTMGEQFF
>TRBJ2-5|few|TRBD2|TRBV5-1
TGCGCCAGCAGCCATACTAGCGGGGGGCCGGGTGAGGAGACCCAGTACTTC
CASSHTSGGPGEETQYF
>TRBJ2-2|-|-|TRBV19
TGTGCCAGTCATGCGGGTAACACCGGGGAGCTGTTTTTT
CASHAGNTGELFF
>TRBJ2-7|-|-|TRBV7-2
TGTGCCAGCAGCCCCAGTCTATCCTACGAGCAGTACTTC
CASSPSLSYEQYF
>TRBJ2-5|-|-|TRBV13
TGTGCCAGCAGCTTCTCAGGGGGGGTAAAAGAGACCCAGTACTTC
CASSFSGGVKETQYF
>TRBJ2-4|-|-|TRBV11-2
TGTGCCAGCAGTTGGGGGTTCATAGCCAAAAACATTCAGTACTTC
CASSWGFIAKNIQYF
>TRBJ2-7|-|TRBD2|TRBV30
TGTGCCTGGAGTGTACGGGGGGGGAGCTACGAGCAGTACTTC
CAWSVRGGSYEQYF
>TRBJ2-2|-|-|TRBV29-1
TGCAGCGTTGGGGGAGCGCTCACCGGGGAGCTGTTTTTT
CSVGGALTGELFF
>TRBJ1-4|few|-|TRBV15
TGTGCCACCAGCAGAGGGTACGAAAAACTGTTTTTT
CATSRGYEKLFF
>TRBJ1-3|-|-|TRBV10-2
TGCGCCAGCAGTGAAGGGGTCTTCCCCTCTGGAAACACCATATATTTT
CASSEGVFPSGNTIYF
>TRBJ2-7|few|-|TRBV6-2/TRBV6-3
TGTGCCAGCAGTTACTCGACGGGTAGCGAGCAGTACTTC
CASSYSTGSEQYF
>TRBJ2-3|few|TRBD2|TRBV24-1
TGTGCCACCAGTGATTTGCGGGAGGGAGATACGCAGTATTTT
CATSDLREGDTQYF
>TRBJ2-7|few|TRBD2|TRBV15
TGTGCCACCAGCAGCTGGACTAGCGGGGGACGGAACGAGCAGTACTTC
CATSSWTSGGRNEQYF
>TRBJ1-1|few|-|TRBV20-1
TGCAGTGCTCGGGGACTGCGGGGGAGGGCTGAAGCTTTCTTT
CSARGLRGRAEAFF